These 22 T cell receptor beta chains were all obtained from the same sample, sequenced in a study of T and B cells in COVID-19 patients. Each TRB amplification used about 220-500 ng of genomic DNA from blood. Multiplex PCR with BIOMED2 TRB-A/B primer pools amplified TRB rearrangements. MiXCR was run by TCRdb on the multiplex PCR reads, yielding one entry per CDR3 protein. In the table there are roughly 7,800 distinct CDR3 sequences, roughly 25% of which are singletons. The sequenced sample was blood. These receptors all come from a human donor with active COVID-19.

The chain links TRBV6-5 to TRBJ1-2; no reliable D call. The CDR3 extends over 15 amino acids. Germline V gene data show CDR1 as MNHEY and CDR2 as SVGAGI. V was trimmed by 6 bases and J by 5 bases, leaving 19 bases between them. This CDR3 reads CASSPAVESWYGYTF. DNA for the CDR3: TGTGCCAGCAGCCCAGCCGTTGAGTCCTGGTATGGCTACACCTTC.

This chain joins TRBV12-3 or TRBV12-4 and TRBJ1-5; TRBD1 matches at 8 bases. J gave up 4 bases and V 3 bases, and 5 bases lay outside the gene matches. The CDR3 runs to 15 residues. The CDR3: CASSLTGVVNQPQHF. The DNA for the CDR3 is TGTGCCAGCAGTTTGACAGGGGTTGTGAATCAGCCCCAGCATTTT.

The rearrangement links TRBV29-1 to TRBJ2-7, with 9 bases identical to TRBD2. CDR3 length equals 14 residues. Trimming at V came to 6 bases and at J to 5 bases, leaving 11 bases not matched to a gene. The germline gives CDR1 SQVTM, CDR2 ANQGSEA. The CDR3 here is CSVGGAGGYDEQYF. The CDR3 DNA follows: TGCAGCGTGGGGGGAGCGGGAGGTTATGACGAGCAGTACTTC.

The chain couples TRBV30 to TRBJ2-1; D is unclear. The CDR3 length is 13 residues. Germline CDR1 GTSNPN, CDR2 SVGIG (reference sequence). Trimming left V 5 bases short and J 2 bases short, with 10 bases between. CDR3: CAWEERAYNEQFF. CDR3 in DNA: TGTGCCTGGGAGGAACGAGCCTACAATGAGCAGTTCTTC.

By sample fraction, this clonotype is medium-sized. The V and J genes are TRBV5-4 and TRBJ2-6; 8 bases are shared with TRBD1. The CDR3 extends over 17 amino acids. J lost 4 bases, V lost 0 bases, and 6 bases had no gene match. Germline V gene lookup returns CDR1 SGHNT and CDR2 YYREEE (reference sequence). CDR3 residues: CASSLGGQGSGANVLTF. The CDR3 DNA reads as TGTGCCAGCAGCTTGGGCGGACAGGGTTCCGGGGCCAACGTCCTGACTTTC.

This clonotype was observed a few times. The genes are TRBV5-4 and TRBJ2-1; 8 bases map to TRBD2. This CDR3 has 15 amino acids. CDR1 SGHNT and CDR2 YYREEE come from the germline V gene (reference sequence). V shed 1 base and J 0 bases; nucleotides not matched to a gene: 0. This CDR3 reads CASSLSGSSYNEQFF. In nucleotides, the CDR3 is TGTGCCAGCAGCTTGAGCGGGAGCTCCTACAATGAGCAGTTCTTC.

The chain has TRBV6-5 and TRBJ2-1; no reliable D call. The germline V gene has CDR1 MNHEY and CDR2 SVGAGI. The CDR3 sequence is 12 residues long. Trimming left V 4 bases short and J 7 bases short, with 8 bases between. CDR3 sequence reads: CASSLGMNEQFF. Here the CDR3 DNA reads TGTGCCAGCAGTTTAGGCATGAATGAGCAGTTCTTC.

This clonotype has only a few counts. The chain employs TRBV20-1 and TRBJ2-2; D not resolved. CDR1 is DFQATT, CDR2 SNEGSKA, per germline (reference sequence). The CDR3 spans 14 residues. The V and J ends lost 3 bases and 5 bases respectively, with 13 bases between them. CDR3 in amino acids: CSARKSSTTGELFF. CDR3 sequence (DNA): TGCAGTGCTAGGAAGTCTAGTACGACCGGGGAGCTGTTTTTT.

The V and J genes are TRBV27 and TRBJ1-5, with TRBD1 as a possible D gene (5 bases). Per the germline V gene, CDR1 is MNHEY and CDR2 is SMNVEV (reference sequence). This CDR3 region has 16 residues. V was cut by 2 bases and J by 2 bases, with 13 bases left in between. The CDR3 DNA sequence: TGTGCCAGCAGTTTACTGGCTCAGGGAGGCAATCAGCCCCAGCATTTT. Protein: CASSLLAQGGNQPQHF.

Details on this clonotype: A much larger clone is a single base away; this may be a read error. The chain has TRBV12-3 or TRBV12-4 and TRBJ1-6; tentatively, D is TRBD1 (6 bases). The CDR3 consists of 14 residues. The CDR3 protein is CASNIGGGNSPIHF. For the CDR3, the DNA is TGTGCCAGCAACATAGGGGGGGGTAATTCACCCATCCACTTT.

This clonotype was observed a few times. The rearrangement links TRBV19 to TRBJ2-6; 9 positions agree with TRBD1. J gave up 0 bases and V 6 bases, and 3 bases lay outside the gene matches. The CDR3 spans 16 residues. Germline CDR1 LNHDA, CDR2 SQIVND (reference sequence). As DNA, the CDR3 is TGTGCCAGTAGAGGACAGGGGAGCTCTGGGGCCAACGTCCTGACTTTC. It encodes CASRGQGSSGANVLTF.

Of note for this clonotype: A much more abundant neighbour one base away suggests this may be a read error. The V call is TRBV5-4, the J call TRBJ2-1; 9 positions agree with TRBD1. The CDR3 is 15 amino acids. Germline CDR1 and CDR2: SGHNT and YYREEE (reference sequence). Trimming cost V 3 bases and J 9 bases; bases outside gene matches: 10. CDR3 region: CASSYPGQGGFEQFF. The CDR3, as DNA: TGTGCCAGCAGCTACCCGGGACAGGGAGGTTTTGAGCAGTTCTTC.

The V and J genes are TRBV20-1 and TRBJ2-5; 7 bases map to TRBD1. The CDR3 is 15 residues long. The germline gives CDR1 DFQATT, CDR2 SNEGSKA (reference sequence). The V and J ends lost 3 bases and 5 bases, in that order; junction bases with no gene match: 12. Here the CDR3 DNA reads TGCAGTGCTAGTGCACCAAGAGGGGGCCAGGAGACCCAGTACTTC. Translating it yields CSASAPRGGQETQYF.

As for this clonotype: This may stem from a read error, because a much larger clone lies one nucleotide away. This chain's CDR3 is CAWRGGGGGLKQFF. CDR3 coding DNA: TGTGCCTGGAGGGGGGGGGGCGGGGGCCTCAAGCAGTTCTTC. The chain uses TRBV30 and TRBJ2-1, with D possibly TRBD2 on 7 matching bases. V was trimmed by 3 bases and J by 11 bases, leaving 20 bases between them. The germline V gene has CDR1 GTSNPN and CDR2 SVGIG (reference sequence). This CDR3 has 14 amino acids. The full variable domain, in which reference TRBV30 and TRBJ2-1 provide the parts outside the CDR3, is SQTIHQWPATLVQPVGSPLSLECTVEGTSNPNLYWYRQAAGRGLQLLFYSVGIGQISSEVPQNLSASRPQDRQFILSSKKLLLSDSGFYLCAWRGGGGGLKQFFGPGTRLTVL.

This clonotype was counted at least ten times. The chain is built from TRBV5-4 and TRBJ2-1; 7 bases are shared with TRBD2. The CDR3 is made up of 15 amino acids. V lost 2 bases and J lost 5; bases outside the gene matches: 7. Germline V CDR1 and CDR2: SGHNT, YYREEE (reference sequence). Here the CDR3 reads CASSFPPGGHNEQFF. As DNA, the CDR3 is TGTGCCAGCAGCTTCCCCCCGGGGGGACACAATGAGCAGTTCTTC.

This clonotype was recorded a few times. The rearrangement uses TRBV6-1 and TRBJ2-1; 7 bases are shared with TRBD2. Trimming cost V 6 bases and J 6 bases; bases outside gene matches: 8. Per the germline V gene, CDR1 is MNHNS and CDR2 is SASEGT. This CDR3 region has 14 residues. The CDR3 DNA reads TGTGCCAGCAGCTTCGGACTAGAAGGCAATGAGCAGTTCTTC. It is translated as CASSFGLEGNEQFF.

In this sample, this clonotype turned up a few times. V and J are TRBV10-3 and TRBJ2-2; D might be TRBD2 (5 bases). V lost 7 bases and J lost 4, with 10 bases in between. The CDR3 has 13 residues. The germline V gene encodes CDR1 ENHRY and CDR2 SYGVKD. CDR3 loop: CAITGKGTGELFF. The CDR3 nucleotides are TGTGCCATCACGGGGAAGGGCACCGGGGAGCTGTTTTTT.

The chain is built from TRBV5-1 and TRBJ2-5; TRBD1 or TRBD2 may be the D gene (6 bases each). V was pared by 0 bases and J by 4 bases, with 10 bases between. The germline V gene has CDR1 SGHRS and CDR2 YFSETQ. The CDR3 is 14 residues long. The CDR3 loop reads CASSLAGGGETQYF. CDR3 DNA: TGCGCCAGCAGCTTGGCTGGAGGGGGAGAGACCCAGTACTTC.

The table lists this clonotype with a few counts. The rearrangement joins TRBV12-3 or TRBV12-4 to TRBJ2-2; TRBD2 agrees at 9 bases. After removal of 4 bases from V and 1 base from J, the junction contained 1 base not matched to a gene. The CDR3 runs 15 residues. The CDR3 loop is CASSSSGVNTGELFF. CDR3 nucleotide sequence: TGTGCCAGCAGTTCTAGCGGGGTGAACACCGGGGAGCTGTTTTTT.

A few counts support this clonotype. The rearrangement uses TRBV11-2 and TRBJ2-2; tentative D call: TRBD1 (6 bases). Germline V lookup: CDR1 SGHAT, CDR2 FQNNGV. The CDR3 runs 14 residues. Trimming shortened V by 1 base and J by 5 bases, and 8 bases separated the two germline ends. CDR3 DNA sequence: TGTGCCAGCAGCTTAGGTCAGGGGACCGGGGAGCTGTTTTTT. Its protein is CASSLGQGTGELFF.

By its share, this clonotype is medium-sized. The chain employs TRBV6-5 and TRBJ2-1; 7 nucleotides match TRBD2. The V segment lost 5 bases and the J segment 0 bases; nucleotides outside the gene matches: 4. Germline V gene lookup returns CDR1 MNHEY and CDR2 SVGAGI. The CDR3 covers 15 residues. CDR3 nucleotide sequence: TGTGCCAGCAGTGGGGACTATATCTCCTACAATGAGCAGTTCTTC. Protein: CASSGDYISYNEQFF.

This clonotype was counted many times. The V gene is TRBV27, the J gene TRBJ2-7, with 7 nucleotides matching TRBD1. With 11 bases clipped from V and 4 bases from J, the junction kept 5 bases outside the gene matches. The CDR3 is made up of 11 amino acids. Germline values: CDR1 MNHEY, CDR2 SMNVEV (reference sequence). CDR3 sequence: CAVRQGYEQYF. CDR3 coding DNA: TGTGCCGTCCGACAGGGTTACGAGCAGTACTTC.